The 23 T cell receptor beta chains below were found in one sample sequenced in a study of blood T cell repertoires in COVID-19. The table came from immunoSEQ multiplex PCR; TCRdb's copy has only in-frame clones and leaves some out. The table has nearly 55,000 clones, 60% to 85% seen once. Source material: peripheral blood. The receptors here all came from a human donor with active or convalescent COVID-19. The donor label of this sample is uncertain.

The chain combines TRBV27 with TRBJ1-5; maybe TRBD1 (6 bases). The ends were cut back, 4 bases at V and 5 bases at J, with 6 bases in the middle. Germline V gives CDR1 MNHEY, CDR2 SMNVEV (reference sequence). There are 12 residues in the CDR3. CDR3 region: CASSYRDQPQHF. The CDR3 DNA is TGTGCCAGCAGTTACAGGGATCAGCCCCAGCATTTT.

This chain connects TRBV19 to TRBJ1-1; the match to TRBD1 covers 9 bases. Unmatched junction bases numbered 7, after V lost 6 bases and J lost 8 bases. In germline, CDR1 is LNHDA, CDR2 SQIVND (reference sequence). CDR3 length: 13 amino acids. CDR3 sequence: CASRRNRGLEAFF. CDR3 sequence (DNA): TGTGCCAGTAGAAGAAACAGGGGGCTCGAAGCTTTCTTT.

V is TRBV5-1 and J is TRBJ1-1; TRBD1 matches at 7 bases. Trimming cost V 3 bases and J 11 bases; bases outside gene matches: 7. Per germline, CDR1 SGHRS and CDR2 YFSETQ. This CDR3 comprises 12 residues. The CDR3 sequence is CASSSTGWPAFF. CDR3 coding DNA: TGCGCCAGCAGCTCGACAGGGTGGCCGGCTTTCTTT.

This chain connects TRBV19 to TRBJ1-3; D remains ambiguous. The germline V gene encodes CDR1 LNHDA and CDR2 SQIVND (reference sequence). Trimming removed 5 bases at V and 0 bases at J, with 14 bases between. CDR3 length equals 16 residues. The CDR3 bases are TGTGCCAGTAGTCGCAGTTCTTCTAGCTCTGGAAACACCATATATTTT. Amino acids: CASSRSSSSSGNTIYF. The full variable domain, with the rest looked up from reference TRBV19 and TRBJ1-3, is DGGITQSPKYLFRKEGQNVTLSCEQNLNHDAMYWYRQDPGQGLRLIYYSQIVNDFQKGDIAEGYSVSREKKESFPLTVTSAQKNPTAFYLCASSRSSSSSGNTIYFGEGSWLTVV.

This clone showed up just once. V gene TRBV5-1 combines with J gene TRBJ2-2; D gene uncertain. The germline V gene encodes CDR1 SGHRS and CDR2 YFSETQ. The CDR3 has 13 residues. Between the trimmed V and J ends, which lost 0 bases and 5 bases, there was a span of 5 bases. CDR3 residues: CASSLAYTGELFF. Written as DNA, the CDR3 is TGCGCCAGCAGCTTGGCCTATACCGGGGAGCTGTTTTTT. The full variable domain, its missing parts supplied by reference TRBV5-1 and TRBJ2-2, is KAGVTQTPRYLIKTRGQQVTLSCSPISGHRSVSWYQQTPGQGLQFLFEYFSETQRNKGNFPGRFSGRQFSNSRSEMNVSTLELGDSALYLCASSLAYTGELFFGEGSRLTVL.

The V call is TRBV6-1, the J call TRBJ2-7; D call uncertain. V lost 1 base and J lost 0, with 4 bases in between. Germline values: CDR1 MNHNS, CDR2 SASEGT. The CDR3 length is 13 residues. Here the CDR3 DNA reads TGTGCCAGCAGTGAAGTAGCCTCCTACGAGCAGTACTTC. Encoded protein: CASSEVASYEQYF.

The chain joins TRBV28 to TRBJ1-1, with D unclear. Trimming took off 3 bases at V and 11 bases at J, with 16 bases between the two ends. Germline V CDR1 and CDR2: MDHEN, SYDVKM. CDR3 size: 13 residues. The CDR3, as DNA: TGTGCCAGCAGTTTGCGTGCCGGGATCCGGGCTTTCTTT. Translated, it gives CASSLRAGIRAFF.

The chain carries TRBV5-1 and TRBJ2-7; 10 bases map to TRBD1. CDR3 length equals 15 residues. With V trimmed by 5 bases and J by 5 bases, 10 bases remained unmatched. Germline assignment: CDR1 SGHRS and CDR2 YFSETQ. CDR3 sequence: CASSPGTGEVHEQYF. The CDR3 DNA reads TGCGCCAGCAGTCCGGGGACAGGGGAGGTCCACGAGCAGTACTTC. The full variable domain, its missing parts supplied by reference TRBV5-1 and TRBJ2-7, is KAGVTQTPRYLIKTRGQQVTLSCSPISGHRSVSWYQQTPGQGLQFLFEYFSETQRNKGNFPGRFSGRQFSNSRSEMNVSTLELGDSALYLCASSPGTGEVHEQYFGPGTRLTVT.

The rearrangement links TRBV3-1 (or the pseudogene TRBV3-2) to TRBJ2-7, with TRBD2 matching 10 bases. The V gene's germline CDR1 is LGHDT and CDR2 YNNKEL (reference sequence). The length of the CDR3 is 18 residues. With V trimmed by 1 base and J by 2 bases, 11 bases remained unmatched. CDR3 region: CASSQARTSGRTPYEQYF. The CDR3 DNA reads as TGTGCCAGCAGCCAAGCAAGGACTAGCGGCCGGACTCCCTACGAGCAGTACTTC.

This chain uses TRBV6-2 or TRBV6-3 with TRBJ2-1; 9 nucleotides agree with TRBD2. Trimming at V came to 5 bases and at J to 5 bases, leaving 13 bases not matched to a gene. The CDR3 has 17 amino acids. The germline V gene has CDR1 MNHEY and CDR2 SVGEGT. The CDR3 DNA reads TGTGCCAGCAGTAACCTCCCGGGACTAGCAGGGAACAATGAGCAGTTCTTC. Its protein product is CASSNLPGLAGNNEQFF.

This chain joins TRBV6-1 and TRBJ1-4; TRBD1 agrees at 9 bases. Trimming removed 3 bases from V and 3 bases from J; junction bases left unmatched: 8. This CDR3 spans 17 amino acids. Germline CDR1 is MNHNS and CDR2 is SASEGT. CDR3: CASSEPTGGMPNEKLFF. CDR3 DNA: TGTGCCAGCAGTGAGCCTACAGGGGGCATGCCTAATGAAAAACTGTTTTTT.

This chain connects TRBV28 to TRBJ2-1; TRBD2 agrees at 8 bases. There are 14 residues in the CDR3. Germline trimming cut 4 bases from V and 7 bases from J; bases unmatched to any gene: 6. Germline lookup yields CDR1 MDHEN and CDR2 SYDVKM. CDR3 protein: CASSSGLVLNEQFF. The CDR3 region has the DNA TGTGCCAGCAGTTCGGGACTAGTTTTGAATGAGCAGTTCTTC. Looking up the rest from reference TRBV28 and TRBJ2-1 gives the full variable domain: DVKVTQSSRYLVKRTGEKVFLECVQDMDHENMFWYRQDPGLGLRLIYFSYDVKMKEKGDIPEGYSVSREKKERFSLILESASTNQTSMYLCASSSGLVLNEQFFGPGTRLTVL.

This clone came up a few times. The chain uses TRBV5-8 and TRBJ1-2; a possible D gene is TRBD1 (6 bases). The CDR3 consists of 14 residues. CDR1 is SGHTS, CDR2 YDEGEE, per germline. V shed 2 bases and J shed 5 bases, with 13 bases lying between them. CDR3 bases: TGTGCCAGCAGCTTACAGGGCCCTCTGTATGGCTACACCTTC. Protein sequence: CASSLQGPLYGYTF.

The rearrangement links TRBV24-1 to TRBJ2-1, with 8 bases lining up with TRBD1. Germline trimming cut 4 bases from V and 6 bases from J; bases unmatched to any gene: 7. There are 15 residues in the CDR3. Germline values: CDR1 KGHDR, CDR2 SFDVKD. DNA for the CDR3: TGTGCCACCAGTGACCGAGCAGGGGGCGTCAATGAGCAGTTCTTC. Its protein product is CATSDRAGGVNEQFF.

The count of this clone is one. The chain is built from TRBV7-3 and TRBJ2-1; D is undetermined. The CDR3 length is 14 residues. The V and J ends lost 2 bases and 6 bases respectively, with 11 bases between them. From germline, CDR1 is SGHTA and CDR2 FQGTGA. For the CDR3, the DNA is TGTGCCAGCAGCTTAGAACACAGCTCCAATGAGCAGTTCTTC. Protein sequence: CASSLEHSSNEQFF.

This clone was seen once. The CDR3 coding sequence is TGTGCCAGCAGACCAGGGGGCCGCGAAAAACTGTTTTTT. Its protein product is CASRPGGREKLFF. The chain links TRBV6-6 to TRBJ1-4; 8 bases line up with TRBD1. V was clipped by 6 bases and J by 8 bases; unmatched bases: 5. The CDR3 spans 13 residues. Germline loops: CDR1 MNHNY, CDR2 SVGAGI (reference sequence).

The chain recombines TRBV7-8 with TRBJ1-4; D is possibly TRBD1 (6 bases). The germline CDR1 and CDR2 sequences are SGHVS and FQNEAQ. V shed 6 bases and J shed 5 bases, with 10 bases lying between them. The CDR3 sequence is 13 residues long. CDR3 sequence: CASRFTGNEKLFF. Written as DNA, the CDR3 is TGTGCCAGCAGATTCACAGGGAATGAAAAACTGTTTTTT.

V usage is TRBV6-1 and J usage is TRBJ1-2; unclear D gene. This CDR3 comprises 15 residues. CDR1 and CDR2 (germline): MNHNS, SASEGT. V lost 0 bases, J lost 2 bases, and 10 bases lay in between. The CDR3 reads CASSEALRRNYGYTF. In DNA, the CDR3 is TGTGCCAGCAGTGAAGCCTTAAGGAGAAACTATGGCTACACCTTC.

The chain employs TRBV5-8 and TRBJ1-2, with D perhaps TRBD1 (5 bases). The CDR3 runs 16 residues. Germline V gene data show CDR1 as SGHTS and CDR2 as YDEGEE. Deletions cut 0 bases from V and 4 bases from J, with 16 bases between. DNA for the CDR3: TGTGCCAGCAGCTTGGACCCCAGGGTTAAGGGCTATGGCTACACCTTC. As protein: CASSLDPRVKGYGYTF.

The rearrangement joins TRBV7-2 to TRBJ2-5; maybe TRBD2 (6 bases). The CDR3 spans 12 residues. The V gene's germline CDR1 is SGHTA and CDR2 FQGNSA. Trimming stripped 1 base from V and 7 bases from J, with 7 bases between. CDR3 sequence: CASSLDSGTQYF. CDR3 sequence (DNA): TGTGCCAGCAGCTTAGATAGCGGGACCCAGTACTTC.

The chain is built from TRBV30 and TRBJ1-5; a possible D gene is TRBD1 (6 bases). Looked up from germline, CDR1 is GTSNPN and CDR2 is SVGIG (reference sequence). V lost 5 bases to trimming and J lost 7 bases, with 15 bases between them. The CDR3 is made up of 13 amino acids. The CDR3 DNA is TGTGCCTGGCCCCGACAGGACAAACAGCCCCAGCATTTT. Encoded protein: CAWPRQDKQPQHF. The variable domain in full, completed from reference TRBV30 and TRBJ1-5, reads SQTIHQWPATLVQPVGSPLSLECTVEGTSNPNLYWYRQAAGRGLQLLFYSVGIGQISSEVPQNLSASRPQDRQFILSSKKLLLSDSGFYLCAWPRQDKQPQHFGDGTRLSIL.

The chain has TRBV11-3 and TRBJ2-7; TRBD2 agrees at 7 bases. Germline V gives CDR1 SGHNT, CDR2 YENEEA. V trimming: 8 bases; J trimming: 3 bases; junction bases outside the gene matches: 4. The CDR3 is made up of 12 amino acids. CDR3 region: CASCGLGYEQYF. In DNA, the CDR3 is TGTGCCAGCTGTGGACTAGGCTACGAGCAGTACTTC.

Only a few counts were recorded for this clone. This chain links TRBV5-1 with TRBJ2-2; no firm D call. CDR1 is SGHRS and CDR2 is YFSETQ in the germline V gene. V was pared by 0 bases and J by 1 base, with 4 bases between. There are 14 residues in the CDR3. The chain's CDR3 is CASSLGGNTGELFF. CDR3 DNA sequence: TGCGCCAGCAGCTTGGGAGGGAACACCGGGGAGCTGTTTTTT.